Listed below are T cell receptor beta chains from one sample, sequenced in a study of T cells in Graves' hyperthyroidism and ophthalmopathy. Each CDR3 protein gets one entry after TCRdb re-called the multiplex PCR reads with MiXCR. The sample lists hundreds of thousands of distinct CDR3 sequences, around 20% occurring once. The sample taken for sequencing was blood. All receptors derive from a man aged 35-49 years with Graves' ophthalmopathy. CDR3s include the opening cysteine and the closing phenylalanine or tryptophan. The D gene is left open where the match is weak. Only part of the rows carry a size: once, few, many, or a class if the clone is expanded.

clone_size: -
d_call: -
cdr3_length: 13
v_call: TRBV20-1
j_call: TRBJ1-5
cdr3_nt: TGCAGTGCTAGAGAATTGGGTAATCAGCCCCAGCATTTT
cdr3_aa: CSARELGNQPQHF

clone_size: few
d_call: TRBD1
cdr3_length: 13
v_call: TRBV10-3
j_call: TRBJ1-5
cdr3_nt: TGTGCCATCAGGACAGGGCCGGATCAGCCCCAGCATTTT
cdr3_aa: CAIRTGPDQPQHF

clone_size: -
d_call: -
cdr3_length: 16
v_call: TRBV5-5
j_call: TRBJ2-3
cdr3_nt: TGTGCCAGCAGCGCGGTGGCGGGGCCCAACGCAGATACGCAGTATTTT
cdr3_aa: CASSAVAGPNADTQYF

clone_size: few
d_call: -
cdr3_length: 16
v_call: TRBV6-2/TRBV6-3
j_call: TRBJ1-1
cdr3_nt: TGTGCCAGCAGTTTTTCCCTCCGGGCGTTGAACACTGAAGCTTTCTTT
cdr3_aa: CASSFSLRALNTEAFF

clone_size: many
d_call: -
cdr3_length: 17
v_call: TRBV6-2/TRBV6-3
j_call: TRBJ2-3
cdr3_nt: TGTGCCAGCAGTTACTCGGGACCTTACCAAAGCAAAGATACGCAGTATTTT
cdr3_aa: CASSYSGPYQSKDTQYF

clone_size: many
d_call: -
cdr3_length: 13
v_call: TRBV2
j_call: TRBJ2-3
cdr3_nt: TGTGCCAGCATGCTCCCGTCGTCTGATACGCAGTATTTT
cdr3_aa: CASMLPSSDTQYF

clone_size: many
d_call: -
cdr3_length: 14
v_call: TRBV3-1
j_call: TRBJ1-2
cdr3_nt: TGTGCCAGCAGCCAAGGGGGGGAAAAACGTGGCTACACCTTC
cdr3_aa: CASSQGGEKRGYTF

clone_size: many
d_call: -
cdr3_length: 14
v_call: TRBV30
j_call: TRBJ2-7
cdr3_nt: TGTGCCTGGACCCCCGCCGGGCCTACCTACGAGCAGTACTTC
cdr3_aa: CAWTPAGPTYEQYF

clone_size: few
d_call: -
cdr3_length: 15
v_call: TRBV2
j_call: TRBJ1-4
cdr3_nt: TGTGCCAGCGTTCGAACAGGTGCAACTAATGAAAAACTGTTTTTT
cdr3_aa: CASVRTGATNEKLFF

clone_size: many
d_call: -
cdr3_length: 13
v_call: TRBV6-6
j_call: TRBJ2-3
cdr3_nt: TGTGCCAGCAGTTACCTGACCACAGATACGCAGTATTTT
cdr3_aa: CASSYLTTDTQYF

clone_size: -
d_call: TRBD2
cdr3_length: 15
v_call: TRBV5-8
j_call: TRBJ2-7
cdr3_nt: TGTGCCAGCAGCTTGTCACTAGCGGGGGCCTACGAGCAGTACTTC
cdr3_aa: CASSLSLAGAYEQYF

clone_size: few
d_call: -
cdr3_length: 13
v_call: TRBV15
j_call: TRBJ2-3
cdr3_nt: TGTGCCACCAGCAGAGATAGAACTCCATCGCAGTATTTT
cdr3_aa: CATSRDRTPSQYF

clone_size: many
d_call: -
cdr3_length: 12
v_call: TRBV28
j_call: TRBJ1-3
cdr3_nt: TGTGCCAGCAGTCCCGGAGGAAACACCATATATTTT
cdr3_aa: CASSPGGNTIYF

clone_size: many
d_call: -
cdr3_length: 15
v_call: TRBV24-1
j_call: TRBJ2-5
cdr3_nt: TGTGCCACCAGTGACCCACAGGGAGGCCAAGAGACCCAGTACTTC
cdr3_aa: CATSDPQGGQETQYF

clone_size: few
d_call: -
cdr3_length: 14
v_call: TRBV12-3/TRBV12-4
j_call: TRBJ2-7
cdr3_nt: TGTGCCAGCACCCCAGGGGACATCGCCTACGAGCAGTACTTC
cdr3_aa: CASTPGDIAYEQYF

clone_size: many
d_call: TRBD1
cdr3_length: 15
v_call: TRBV3-1
j_call: TRBJ1-5
cdr3_nt: TGTGCCAGCAGCCAGACACAGGGGGGGAATCAGCCCCAGCATTTT
cdr3_aa: CASSQTQGGNQPQHF

clone_size: many
d_call: -
cdr3_length: 17
v_call: TRBV20-1
j_call: TRBJ1-4
cdr3_nt: TGCAGTGCTAGAGATTTGCTTTTTGGGGGAACTAATGAAAAACTGTTTTTT
cdr3_aa: CSARDLLFGGTNEKLFF

clone_size: few
d_call: TRBD1
cdr3_length: 16
v_call: TRBV20-1
j_call: TRBJ1-1
cdr3_nt: TGCAGTGCTAGAGATCTCGACAGGGCGATGAACACTGAAGCTTTCTTT
cdr3_aa: CSARDLDRAMNTEAFF

clone_size: many
d_call: -
cdr3_length: 15
v_call: TRBV20-1
j_call: TRBJ1-1
cdr3_nt: TGCAGTGCTAGAGATAGGCGGGGCGCTGGCACTGAAGCTTTCTTT
cdr3_aa: CSARDRRGAGTEAFF

clone_size: few
d_call: TRBD1
cdr3_length: 15
v_call: TRBV30
j_call: TRBJ2-7
cdr3_nt: TGTGCCTGGAGCTCCGGGACAGGAGCCACCTACGAGCAGTACTTC
cdr3_aa: CAWSSGTGATYEQYF

clone_size: -
d_call: TRBD1
cdr3_length: 15
v_call: TRBV7-2
j_call: TRBJ1-6
cdr3_nt: TGTGCCAGCAGCGGGGACAGAATTCAGGGCTCACCCCTCCACTTT
cdr3_aa: CASSGDRIQGSPLHF

clone_size: many
d_call: -
cdr3_length: 13
v_call: TRBV28
j_call: TRBJ2-1
cdr3_nt: TGTGCCAGCAGCGGAAGTAAGTGGAATGAGCAGTTCTTC
cdr3_aa: CASSGSKWNEQFF

clone_size: -
d_call: TRBD1
cdr3_length: 16
v_call: TRBV19
j_call: TRBJ1-5
cdr3_nt: TGTGCCAGTAGTGCCGAAGGACAGGCTTCATATCAGCCCCAGCATTTT
cdr3_aa: CASSAEGQASYQPQHF

clone_size: -
d_call: -
cdr3_length: 14
v_call: TRBV6-2/TRBV6-3
j_call: TRBJ1-5
cdr3_nt: TGTGCCAGCACCGACCGGGGGGCAACTCAGCCCCAGCATTTT
cdr3_aa: CASTDRGATQPQHF

clone_size: -
d_call: -
cdr3_length: 13
v_call: TRBV6-5
j_call: TRBJ1-1
cdr3_nt: TGTGCCAGCAGTTACAGGAGGAACGGAGCAGCTTTCTTT
cdr3_aa: CASSYRRNGAAFF

clone_size: few
d_call: -
cdr3_length: 16
v_call: TRBV28
j_call: TRBJ1-4
cdr3_nt: TGTGCCAGCAGTTCCCCCGCCCCCGGAAAGGGAGAAAAACTGTTTTTT
cdr3_aa: CASSSPAPGKGEKLFF

clone_size: few
d_call: -
cdr3_length: 13
v_call: TRBV25-1
j_call: TRBJ1-1
cdr3_nt: TGTGCCAGCAGTTCGGAGGGTTACACTGAAGCTTTCTTT
cdr3_aa: CASSSEGYTEAFF

clone_size: many
d_call: -
cdr3_length: 15
v_call: TRBV19
j_call: TRBJ2-1
cdr3_nt: TGTGCCAGTAGTATAGAGGGTGGCGCCTACAATGAGCAGTTCTTC
cdr3_aa: CASSIEGGAYNEQFF

clone_size: many
d_call: -
cdr3_length: 15
v_call: TRBV30
j_call: TRBJ2-1
cdr3_nt: TGTGCCTGGAGTGTATTGGCGGGATACTACAATGAGCAGTTCTTC
cdr3_aa: CAWSVLAGYYNEQFF

clone_size: few
d_call: -
cdr3_length: 14
v_call: TRBV7-9
j_call: TRBJ1-2
cdr3_nt: TGTGCCAGCAGTCCGCCGGGGGTTTTTCAAGGCTACACCTTC
cdr3_aa: CASSPPGVFQGYTF

clone_size: few
d_call: TRBD1
cdr3_length: 14
v_call: TRBV6-1
j_call: TRBJ1-5
cdr3_nt: TGTGCCAGCCGGGACAGGGAACCCAATCAGCCCCAGCATTTT
cdr3_aa: CASRDREPNQPQHF

clone_size: -
d_call: TRBD2
cdr3_length: 14
v_call: TRBV29-1
j_call: TRBJ2-5
cdr3_nt: TGCAGCGTTGTACTAGCGGGGCCTCGGGAGACCCAGTACTTC
cdr3_aa: CSVVLAGPRETQYF

clone_size: few
d_call: -
cdr3_length: 15
v_call: TRBV28
j_call: TRBJ2-2
cdr3_nt: TGTGCCAGCAAAGACAGGAGGGACAACACCGGGGAGCTGTTTTTT
cdr3_aa: CASKDRRDNTGELFF

clone_size: many
d_call: -
cdr3_length: 16
v_call: TRBV6-2/TRBV6-3
j_call: TRBJ2-6
cdr3_nt: TGTGCCAGCAGCCCTCAAAGGGCTTCCGGGGCCAACGTCCTGACTTTC
cdr3_aa: CASSPQRASGANVLTF

clone_size: many
d_call: -
cdr3_length: 13
v_call: TRBV30
j_call: TRBJ1-2
cdr3_nt: TGTGCCTGGAGAGGCGGGGACGCGGGCGGCTACACCTTC
cdr3_aa: CAWRGGDAGGYTF

clone_size: many
d_call: TRBD1
cdr3_length: 15
v_call: TRBV28
j_call: TRBJ1-4
cdr3_nt: TGTGCCAGCAGCAGACAGGGATTCGGGTATGAAAAACTGTTTTTT
cdr3_aa: CASSRQGFGYEKLFF

clone_size: many
d_call: TRBD1
cdr3_length: 16
v_call: TRBV5-1
j_call: TRBJ2-1
cdr3_nt: TGCGCCAGCAGCTTGCCTCCGGGACAGGCCCTATTAGAGCAGTTCTTC
cdr3_aa: CASSLPPGQALLEQFF

clone_size: many
d_call: TRBD2
cdr3_length: 14
v_call: TRBV5-1
j_call: TRBJ2-7
cdr3_nt: TGCGCCAGCACCAGCGGGAGGGGGTCCTACGAGCAGTACTTC
cdr3_aa: CASTSGRGSYEQYF

clone_size: -
d_call: TRBD2
cdr3_length: 17
v_call: TRBV7-9
j_call: TRBJ2-2
cdr3_nt: TGTGCCAGCAGCTTAGGAGGACTAGCGGGAGACACCGGGGAGCTGTTTTTT
cdr3_aa: CASSLGGLAGDTGELFF

clone_size: many
d_call: -
cdr3_length: 15
v_call: TRBV7-2
j_call: TRBJ2-5
cdr3_nt: TGTGCCAGCAGCCCCCGCGGAGGAGGCCAAGAGACCCAGTACTTC
cdr3_aa: CASSPRGGGQETQYF

clone_size: -
d_call: TRBD2
cdr3_length: 15
v_call: TRBV6-1
j_call: TRBJ2-1
cdr3_nt: TGTGCCAGCAGATACGGACTAGCGGACTACAATGAGCAGTTCTTC
cdr3_aa: CASRYGLADYNEQFF

clone_size: many
d_call: -
cdr3_length: 15
v_call: TRBV15
j_call: TRBJ2-5
cdr3_nt: TGTGCCACCAGCAGAGATATAGGGCAGCAAGAGACCCAGTACTTC
cdr3_aa: CATSRDIGQQETQYF

clone_size: many
d_call: -
cdr3_length: 13
v_call: TRBV12-3/TRBV12-4
j_call: TRBJ2-5
cdr3_nt: TGTGCCAGCAGTGGGGACACCCGTATGGCCCAGTACTTC
cdr3_aa: CASSGDTRMAQYF

clone_size: many
d_call: TRBD1
cdr3_length: 15
v_call: TRBV20-1
j_call: TRBJ2-1
cdr3_nt: TGCAGTGCTCATGACCGGGACAGGGGTGACAGTGAGCAGTTCTTC
cdr3_aa: CSAHDRDRGDSEQFF

clone_size: -
d_call: -
cdr3_length: 16
v_call: TRBV30
j_call: TRBJ1-1
cdr3_nt: TGTGCCTGGAGTGTAGGGCACTCCCCTGGTGGCACTGAAGCTTTCTTT
cdr3_aa: CAWSVGHSPGGTEAFF

clone_size: many
d_call: TRBD1
cdr3_length: 16
v_call: TRBV13
j_call: TRBJ1-1
cdr3_nt: TGTGCCAGCAGCTCTACGGGACAGGGATTGGCCACTGAAGCTTTCTTT
cdr3_aa: CASSSTGQGLATEAFF

clone_size: -
d_call: TRBD1
cdr3_length: 12
v_call: TRBV30
j_call: TRBJ1-2
cdr3_nt: TGTGCCTGGAGTCATCTCCGTACGGGACAGGCCTTC
cdr3_aa: CAWSHLRTGQAF

clone_size: many
d_call: -
cdr3_length: 15
v_call: TRBV5-6
j_call: TRBJ2-1
cdr3_nt: TGTGCCAGCAGCTTGGACCCGGACAGAAACAATGAGCAGTTCTTC
cdr3_aa: CASSLDPDRNNEQFF

clone_size: -
d_call: -
cdr3_length: 14
v_call: TRBV4-3
j_call: TRBJ2-1
cdr3_nt: TGCGCCAGCAGCCAAGAATCCCGGAGGAATGAGCAGTTCTTC
cdr3_aa: CASSQESRRNEQFF

clone_size: many
d_call: -
cdr3_length: 16
v_call: TRBV20-1
j_call: TRBJ2-7
cdr3_nt: TGCAGTGCTGCTAACCTGGGGGCGGGGGTTGCCTACGAGCAGTACTTC
cdr3_aa: CSAANLGAGVAYEQYF

clone_size: many
d_call: TRBD2
cdr3_length: 16
v_call: TRBV7-2
j_call: TRBJ2-1
cdr3_nt: TGTGCCAGCAGCCCACGAGCTAGCGGGAGTATCAATGAGCAGTTCTTC
cdr3_aa: CASSPRASGSINEQFF

clone_size: many
d_call: TRBD1
cdr3_length: 17
v_call: TRBV18
j_call: TRBJ2-5
cdr3_nt: TGTGCCAGCTCACCAGTTGGGTCGGGGACAGTCCAAGAGACCCAGTACTTC
cdr3_aa: CASSPVGSGTVQETQYF

clone_size: many
d_call: TRBD2
cdr3_length: 15
v_call: TRBV6-1
j_call: TRBJ2-7
cdr3_nt: TGTGCCAGCAGCTCAGAGGGACTATTGGACTACGAGCAGTACTTC
cdr3_aa: CASSSEGLLDYEQYF

clone_size: -
d_call: -
cdr3_length: 14
v_call: TRBV5-4
j_call: TRBJ1-2
cdr3_nt: TGTGCCAGCAGCCCCGCGGTGGCTAACTATGGCTACACCTTC
cdr3_aa: CASSPAVANYGYTF

clone_size: -
d_call: TRBD1
cdr3_length: 16
v_call: TRBV2
j_call: TRBJ1-5
cdr3_nt: TGTGCCAGCACTGACCCCAGCAGGGGGCCCAATCAGCCCCAGCATTTT
cdr3_aa: CASTDPSRGPNQPQHF

clone_size: -
d_call: -
cdr3_length: 11
v_call: TRBV6-1
j_call: TRBJ1-3
cdr3_nt: TGTGCCGAGTCCCCTGGAAACACCATATATTTT
cdr3_aa: CAESPGNTIYF

clone_size: -
d_call: TRBD1
cdr3_length: 15
v_call: TRBV11-3
j_call: TRBJ2-7
cdr3_nt: TGCGCCAGCAGCCAAGAGGGGCAGGGGGTATACGAGCAGTACTTC
cdr3_aa: CASSQEGQGVYEQYF